Each of the 29 T cell receptor beta chains below was sequenced from the same sample in a study of blood T cell repertoires in COVID-19. Clones were read by immunoSEQ multiplex PCR, and TCRdb kept only the in-frame ones, dropping some. The data hold roughly 410,000 clones, with approximately 91% observed a single time. The sample was peripheral blood. The receptor source for this set is a woman in her forties with COVID-19, enrolled during active disease.

This chain uses TRBV7-9 with TRBJ1-5; 10 bases match TRBD1. Trimming at V came to 5 bases and at J to 4 bases, leaving 8 bases not matched to a gene. From germline, CDR1 is SEHNR and CDR2 FQNEAQ (reference sequence). CDR3 length: 16 amino acids. CDR3 coding DNA: TGTGCCAGCAGCCTGGGGGGGGACAGGGGTAATCAGCCCCAGCATTTT. It is translated as CASSLGGDRGNQPQHF. Complete variable domain (other parts from reference TRBV7-9 and TRBJ1-5): DTGVSQNPRHKITKRGQNVTFRCDPISEHNRLYWYRQTLGQGPEFLTYFQNEAQLEKSRLLSDRFSAERPKGSFSTLEIQRTEQGDSAMYLCASSLGGDRGNQPQHFGDGTRLSIL.

The chain joins TRBV28 to TRBJ2-7; 8 bases match TRBD1. V was pared by 5 bases and J by 3 bases, with 9 bases of the junction left unmatched. This CDR3 is 15 amino acids long. CDR1 and CDR2 from the germline V gene are MDHEN and SYDVKM. CDR3 sequence reads: CASSPSGQGSYEQYF. CDR3 in DNA: TGTGCCAGCAGTCCCTCCGGACAGGGAAGCTACGAGCAGTACTTC.

The chain joins TRBV14 to TRBJ2-2; D perhaps matches TRBD1 (6 bases). The V gene's germline CDR1 is SGHDN and CDR2 FVKESK. Trimming removed 4 bases from V and 6 bases from J, with 18 bases in between. The CDR3 loop spans 16 amino acids. The CDR3 sequence is CASSPRAGAEAGELFF. The CDR3 DNA reads TGTGCCAGCAGCCCCCGGGCAGGGGCCGAGGCCGGGGAGCTGTTTTTT.

The chain joins TRBV27 to TRBJ2-7, with TRBD1 matching over 7 bases. The CDR3 contains 16 residues. CDR1 MNHEY and CDR2 SMNVEV come from the germline V gene (reference sequence). Germline trimming cut 2 bases from V and 4 bases from J; bases unmatched to any gene: 11. The CDR3 DNA is TGTGCCAGCAGTTTAACCCCGAGGGGGCGGGTATACGAGCAGTACTTC. Protein sequence: CASSLTPRGRVYEQYF.

The chain is built from TRBV10-3 and TRBJ1-2; possibly TRBD1 for D (5 bases). Trimming shortened V by 0 bases and J by 3 bases, and 8 bases separated the two germline ends. The CDR3 covers 14 residues. CDR1 is ENHRY, CDR2 SYGVKD, per germline. The CDR3 DNA reads TGTGCCATCAGTGAGTCGGGCAGGGACTATGGCTACACCTTC. Residues: CAISESGRDYGYTF.

This clone occurred once. The chain joins TRBV27 to TRBJ1-1; TRBD1 matches at 7 bases. Germline CDR1 MNHEY, CDR2 SMNVEV (reference sequence). The CDR3 sequence is 14 residues long. V lost 3 bases and J lost 4; bases outside the gene matches: 5. The CDR3 region has the DNA TGTGCCAGCAGTTTTGTACAGGGGCTCACTGAAGCTTTCTTT. This codes for CASSFVQGLTEAFF.

For this clone: It is unclear where the CDR3 begins or ends on the DNA, so no DNA is shown, and the CDR3 is as TCRdb lists it. The chain employs TRBV6-6 and TRBJ1-2. 15 amino acids form the CDR3, both terminal residues included. CDR1 MNHNY and CDR2 SVGAGI come from the germline V gene (reference sequence). CDR3 sequence reads: CASSSSTSAGYGYTF.

The rearrangement uses TRBV7-2 and TRBJ1-6; TRBD1 aligns across 10 bases. Germline V gene lookup returns CDR1 SGHTA and CDR2 FQGNSA. The CDR3 consists of 16 residues. The V segment lost 0 bases and the J segment 6 bases; nucleotides outside the gene matches: 2. CDR3 residues: CASSLARTGGNSPLHF. The CDR3 DNA reads as TGTGCCAGCAGCTTAGCCAGGACAGGGGGTAATTCACCCCTCCACTTT.

V and J are TRBV19 and TRBJ1-6, with a tentative D call TRBD1 (5 bases). V was pared by 6 bases and J by 6 bases, with 9 bases between. This CDR3 has 13 amino acids. CDR1 and CDR2 from the germline V gene are LNHDA and SQIVND (reference sequence). The CDR3 sequence is CASSRQGNSPLHF. CDR3 in DNA: TGTGCCAGTAGCCGGCAGGGTAATTCACCCCTCCACTTT.

The rearrangement joins TRBV5-1 to TRBJ2-5; 10 bases map to TRBD2. Trimming cost V 0 bases and J 5 bases; bases outside gene matches: 10. Per the germline V gene, CDR1 is SGHRS and CDR2 is YFSETQ. This CDR3 is 17 amino acids long. The CDR3 nucleotides are TGCGCCAGCAGCTTGGCCGGGCTAGCGGGAGCAGGGGAGACCCAGTACTTC. Its translation is CASSLAGLAGAGETQYF.

The chain couples TRBV3-1 (or the pseudogene TRBV3-2) to TRBJ1-1; D gene ambiguous. This CDR3 contains 12 residues. Trimming left V 3 bases short and J 6 bases short, with 8 bases between. Germline CDR1 and CDR2: LGHDT and YNNKEL (reference sequence). CDR3 in amino acids: CASSHSGPEAFF. As DNA, the CDR3 is TGTGCCAGCAGCCATAGCGGGCCTGAAGCTTTCTTT.

This clone has just a few counts. The rearrangement uses TRBV3-1 (or the pseudogene TRBV3-2) and TRBJ1-2; no definite D call. This CDR3 has 13 residues. Germline V lookup: CDR1 LGHDT, CDR2 YNNKEL (reference sequence). The ends were cut back, 5 bases at V and 4 bases at J, with 11 bases in the middle. The CDR3 DNA is TGTGCCAGCAGCTCTTATCGGGGCTATGGCTACACCTTC. This sequence encodes CASSSYRGYGYTF.

This clone is a singleton in its sample. The chain joins TRBV7-9 to TRBJ1-6; D is ambiguous. Germline loops: CDR1 SEHNR, CDR2 FQNEAQ (reference sequence). CDR3 size: 13 residues. V was clipped by 5 bases and J by 8 bases, with 10 bases between them. The CDR3 spells CASSVRRDSPLHF. DNA of the CDR3: TGTGCCAGCAGCGTGAGGAGGGATTCACCCCTCCACTTT.

The CDR3 DNA reads as TGTGCCAGCACCCCGGACGGACTAACCCCTTCACCCCTCCACTTT. Translation gives CASTPDGLTPSPLHF. The chain links TRBV6-2 or TRBV6-3 to TRBJ1-6, with D uncertain. The V end lost 7 bases, the J end lost 9 bases, and 19 bases lay between the germline ends. This CDR3 has 15 residues. CDR1 MNHEY and CDR2 SVGEGT come from the germline V gene.

The chain is built from TRBV2 and TRBJ1-1; D call uncertain. V dropped 8 bases and J dropped 0 bases, with 13 bases sitting between them. The CDR3 loop spans 14 amino acids. CDR1 SNHLY and CDR2 FYNNEI come from the germline V gene. The DNA for the CDR3 is TGTGCCAGCGAGGTAGAACCCATGAACACTGAAGCTTTCTTT. This gives the protein CASEVEPMNTEAFF. Based on the CDR3 plus reference TRBV2 and TRBJ1-1, the full variable domain is EPEVTQTPSHQVTQMGQEVILRCVPISNHLYFYWYRQILGQKVEFLVSFYNNEISEKSEIFDDQFSVERPDGSNFTLKIRSTKLEDSAMYFCASEVEPMNTEAFFGQGTRLTVV.

The chain joins TRBV7-9 to TRBJ2-3; TRBD2 matches at 12 bases. The CDR3 has 18 residues. Germline CDR1 is SEHNR and CDR2 is FQNEAQ (reference sequence). Losses at the gene ends were 3 bases for V and 0 bases for J; bases not matched to a gene: 7. CDR3 nucleotides: TGTGCCAGCAGCTTTCAACTAGCGGGGGGACCTAGCACAGATACGCAGTATTTT. Its protein product is CASSFQLAGGPSTDTQYF.

The V gene is TRBV9, the J gene TRBJ2-5; 9 nucleotides line up with TRBD1. This CDR3 has 15 residues. Germline V gene data show CDR1 as SGDLS and CDR2 as YYNGEE. V shed 4 bases and J 5 bases; nucleotides not matched to a gene: 9. CDR3 DNA: TGTGCCAGCAGCATTAGGACAGGGGCGGGGGAGACCCAGTACTTC. This encodes CASSIRTGAGETQYF.

CDR3: CAGKEGGNQPQHF. DNA of the CDR3: TGTGCCGGAAAGGAGGGAGGCAATCAGCCCCAGCATTTT. The J gene is TRBJ1-5, the V gene TRBV2; D is uncertain. Germline lookup yields CDR1 SNHLY and CDR2 FYNNEI. This CDR3 spans 13 amino acids. Trimming shortened V by 11 bases and J by 2 bases, and 13 bases separated the two germline ends.

A single count supports this clone. The V gene is TRBV7-2, the J gene TRBJ2-5, with TRBD2 as a possible D gene (6 bases). CDR1 is SGHTA and CDR2 is FQGNSA in the germline V gene. The CDR3 has 16 residues. Deletions cut 3 bases from V and 3 bases from J, with 17 bases between. The CDR3 DNA is TGTGCCAGCAGCTTTTCTGCGGGACCCGGAGAAGAGACCCAGTACTTC. This codes for CASSFSAGPGEETQYF. Combining the CDR3 with reference TRBV7-2 and TRBJ2-5 gives the whole variable domain GAGVSQSPSNKVTEKGKDVELRCDPISGHTALYWYRQSLGQGLEFLIYFQGNSAPDKSGLPSDRFSAERTGGSVSTLTIQRTQQEDSAVYLCASSFSAGPGEETQYFGPGTRLLVL.

The V call is TRBV5-1, the J call TRBJ2-2; a weak D match, TRBD1 (5 bases). The CDR3 is 16 residues long. CDR1 is SGHRS and CDR2 is YFSETQ in the germline V gene. V was trimmed by 2 bases and J by 0 bases, leaving 11 bases between them. The CDR3 reads CASSFLQGTNTGELFF. The DNA for the CDR3 is TGCGCCAGCAGCTTCCTGCAGGGCACGAACACCGGGGAGCTGTTTTTT.

The chain employs TRBV10-3 and TRBJ2-5; 7 positions agree with TRBD1. Looked up from germline, CDR1 is ENHRY and CDR2 is SYGVKD. The trim removed 5 bases at V and 2 bases at J, leaving 5 bases unmatched. This CDR3 region has 14 residues. This CDR3 reads CAISIQGLQETQYF. CDR3 coding DNA: TGTGCCATCAGTATACAGGGGCTACAAGAGACCCAGTACTTC.

The chain links TRBV7-3 to TRBJ1-2, with 12 bases identical to TRBD1. Unmatched junction bases numbered 0, after V lost 2 bases and J lost 8 bases. Germline CDR1 reads SGHTA; CDR2 reads FQGTGA. The CDR3 contains 13 residues. This chain's CDR3 is CASSLGTGGGYTF. CDR3 coding DNA: TGTGCCAGCAGCTTAGGGACAGGGGGCGGCTACACCTTC.

This chain uses TRBV7-2 with TRBJ2-3, with 7 positions matching TRBD2. The CDR3 has 16 residues. After removal of 0 bases from V and 0 bases from J, the junction contained 3 bases not matched to a gene. The germline CDR1 and CDR2 sequences are SGHTA and FQGNSA. The CDR3 bases are TGTGCCAGCAGCTTAGCTGGCGGGGGAAGCACAGATACGCAGTATTTT. As protein: CASSLAGGGSTDTQYF.

CDR3 protein: CAWRLAGAQETQYF. CDR3 sequence (DNA): TGTGCCTGGAGACTAGCGGGGGCACAAGAGACCCAGTACTTC. The chain is built from TRBV30 and TRBJ2-5; TRBD2 matches at 11 bases. CDR1 is GTSNPN and CDR2 is SVGIG in the germline V gene (reference sequence). V was clipped by 3 bases and J by 2 bases; unmatched bases: 2. The CDR3 has 14 amino acids.

This clone was counted once. The V call is TRBV5-1, the J call TRBJ2-3; D is ambiguous. Germline V gene sequence: CDR1 SGHRS, CDR2 YFSETQ. Trimming removed 1 base from V and 6 bases from J, with 9 bases in between. This CDR3 region has 13 residues. The CDR3: CASSLMSTDTQYF. The CDR3 nucleotides read TGCGCCAGCAGCTTGATGTCTACCGATACGCAGTATTTT.

V usage is TRBV2 and J usage is TRBJ1-5, with D perhaps matching TRBD1 (6 bases). This CDR3 region has 13 residues. The V end was cut by 6 bases, the J end by 3 bases, with 9 bases between. Germline CDR1 reads SNHLY; CDR2 reads FYNNEI. CDR3: CASRGDNNQPQHF. The CDR3 nucleotides are TGTGCCAGCAGGGGGGACAACAATCAGCCCCAGCATTTT.

This chain uses TRBV30 with TRBJ1-2, with D perhaps TRBD1 (5 bases). CDR1 is GTSNPN, CDR2 SVGIG, per germline (reference sequence). CDR3 length: 15 residues. Trimming stripped 2 bases from V and 4 bases from J, with 17 bases between. This chain's CDR3 is CAWSPTGTFLYGYTF. Here the CDR3 DNA reads TGTGCCTGGAGTCCAACGGGGACTTTCCTCTATGGCTACACCTTC.

V and J are TRBV4-1 and TRBJ1-2; D call uncertain. The CDR3 is 19 amino acids. Germline V CDR1 and CDR2: MGHRA, YSYEKL. V gave up 0 bases and J gave up 2 bases, with 22 bases separating them. This CDR3 is CASSQDDGRGPHRNYGYTF. As DNA, the CDR3 is TGCGCCAGCAGCCAAGATGACGGACGGGGTCCACACCGAAACTATGGCTACACCTTC.

V is TRBV4-1 and J is TRBJ2-4; 7 nucleotides align to TRBD1. V lost 3 bases to trimming and J lost 0 bases; unmatched junction nucleotides: 8. CDR3 length: 17 amino acids. CDR1 is MGHRA and CDR2 is YSYEKL in the germline V gene. Here the CDR3 reads CASSHPGTALAKNIQYF. The CDR3 bases are TGCGCCAGCAGCCATCCCGGGACAGCATTAGCCAAAAACATTCAGTACTTC.